A single sample gave rise to the 3 T cell receptor beta chains below, sequenced in a study of blood T cells in healthy people across ages. The use of a sample-barcoded 5' primer and a J-beta primer mix characterized a second PCR of roughly 6 to 11 cycles. TCRdb reprocessed the 5' RACE reads with MiXCR, giving one entry per CDR3 protein. This sample has over 550,000 distinct CDR3 sequences; 25% to 35% occur once, and the top ten carry around a sixth. The sample was blood. These receptors all come from an elderly woman in good health.

The genes are TRBV6-2 or TRBV6-3 and TRBJ2-5, with 9 bases lining up with TRBD1. The CDR3 has 15 amino acids. After removal of 5 bases from V and 11 bases from J, the junction contained 15 bases not matched to a gene. The germline gives CDR1 MNHEY, CDR2 SVGEGT. CDR3 bases: TGTGCCAGCAGTCAACCGGGACAGGGCTTAAGTGAGCAGTACTTC. It is translated as CASSQPGQGLSEQYF.

V and J are TRBV5-1 and TRBJ1-3, with 9 bases lining up with TRBD1. Germline V gene lookup returns CDR1 SGHRS and CDR2 YFSETQ. CDR3 length equals 17 residues. V was clipped by 5 bases and J by 0 bases; unmatched bases: 9. The CDR3 loop is CASSSPGQGFSGNTIYF. As DNA, the CDR3 is TGCGCCAGCAGTTCACCGGGACAGGGATTCTCTGGAAACACCATATATTTT.

This clonotype was counted at least ten times. The rearrangement links TRBV3-1 to TRBJ2-5; D might be TRBD1 (6 bases). Germline V lookup: CDR1 LGHDT, CDR2 YNNKEL (reference sequence). The V gene lost 1 base and the J gene lost 11 bases, with 8 bases spanning the gap. The CDR3 has 11 residues. In DNA, the CDR3 is TGTGCCAGCAGCCAAGGACAGGCGCAGTACTTC. It is translated as CASSQGQAQYF.